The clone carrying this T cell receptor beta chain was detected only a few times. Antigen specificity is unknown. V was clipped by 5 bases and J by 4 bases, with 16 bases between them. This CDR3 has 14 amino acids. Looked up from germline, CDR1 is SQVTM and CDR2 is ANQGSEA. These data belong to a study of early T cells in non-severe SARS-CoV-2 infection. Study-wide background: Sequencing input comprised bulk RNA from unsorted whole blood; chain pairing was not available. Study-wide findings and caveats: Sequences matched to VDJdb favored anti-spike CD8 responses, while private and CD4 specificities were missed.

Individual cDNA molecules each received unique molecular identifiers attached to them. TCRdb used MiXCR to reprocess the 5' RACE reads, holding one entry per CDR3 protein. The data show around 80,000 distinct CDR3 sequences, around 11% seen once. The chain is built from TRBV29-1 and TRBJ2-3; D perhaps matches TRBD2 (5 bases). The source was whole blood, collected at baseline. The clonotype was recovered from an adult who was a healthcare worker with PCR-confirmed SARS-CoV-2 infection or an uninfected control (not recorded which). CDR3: CSVFGPTGADTQYF. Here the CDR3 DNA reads TGCAGCGTTTTTGGCCCAACCGGGGCAGATACGCAGTATTTT.